This record concerns one TCR beta chain sequence. In the study's own analysis: Amplified reference gene primers provided the basis for estimating nucleated cell counts. Produced via immunoSEQ multiplex PCR; TCRdb's table is partial and in-frame only. For V, J and clone size, that table is used; D and trimming come from the DNA. The repertoire holds around 100,000 clones, with 70% to 90% as singletons. This specimen comes from a study of blood T cell repertoires in COVID-19. Study-wide context: Spain, Italy and the United States supplied samples that represented acute and convalescent COVID-19. From T cells, B-cell-depleted T cells, or PBMCs came the material, which was cDNA or gDNA.

Per germline, CDR1 MDHEN and CDR2 SYDVKM. The CDR3 has 18 amino acids. Deletions cut 3 bases from V and 0 bases from J, with 18 bases between. Sample: peripheral blood. V usage is TRBV28 and J usage is TRBJ1-5; no clear D gene. The sequence was collected from a human donor in a cohort sampled during active COVID-19. The CDR3 loop reads CASSFARPGSTSNQPQHF. CDR3 DNA sequence: TGTGCCAGCAGTTTTGCCAGGCCGGGGTCGACTAGCAATCAGCCCCAGCATTTT.